This is a list of T cell receptor beta chains from one sample in a study of post-analysis software for immune sequencing data. TCRdb redid the calling of the PCR reads with MiXCR, one entry per CDR3 protein. The data contain about 400,000 distinct CDR3 sequences, roughly 35% of them seen just once; the ten biggest clones take up around an eighth. Material for sequencing was blood. The receptors were sampled from a girl aged 10-17 years with multiple sclerosis. Each CDR3 is given with its conserved first and last residue. D genes are given only for firm matches. Clone size, where shown, is once, few, many, or a class for clones that have expanded.

j_call d_call clone_size v_call cdr3_aa cdr3_nt
TRBJ2-2 NA NA TRBV11-3 CASSFRRGSGGELFF TGTGCCAGCAGCTTTCGGAGGGGGTCTGGCGGGGAGCTGTTTTTT
TRBJ2-7 TRBD1 few TRBV4-1 CASSQVRLRDRGLRSPYEQYF TGCGCCAGCAGCCAAGTCCGCCTCCGGGACAGGGGTCTCCGATCCCCTTACGAGCAGTACTTC
TRBJ2-3 NA few TRBV11-2 CASSRSGDTQYF TGTGCCAGCAGCCGCAGTGGGGATACGCAGTATTTT
TRBJ2-1 TRBD2 few TRBV20-1 CSARDSGSAYNEQFF TGCAGTGCTAGGGATAGCGGGTCAGCTTACAATGAGCAGTTCTTC
TRBJ1-4 NA few TRBV20-1 CSARMGLNEKLFF TGCAGTGCTAGGATGGGGCTCAACGAAAAACTGTTTTTT
TRBJ2-1 NA NA TRBV29-1 CSVRSGVKSSYNEQFF TGCAGCGTTCGTTCAGGGGTTAAGAGCTCCTACAATGAGCAGTTCTTC
TRBJ2-7 TRBD2 few TRBV20-1 CSARGASGGTSYEQYF TGCAGTGCTAGAGGGGCTAGCGGAGGCACGTCCTATGAGCAGTACTTC
TRBJ1-2 NA NA TRBV29-1 CSVSFTGREGYTF TGCAGCGTCTCTTTTACAGGACGTGAAGGCTACACCTTC
TRBJ1-5 TRBD1 few TRBV12-3/TRBV12-4 CASRLFGRGPDQPQHF TGTGCCAGCAGGTTATTTGGAAGGGGGCCGGATCAGCCCCAGCATTTT
TRBJ1-5 NA NA TRBV7-2 CASSFLGLGLNQPQHF TGTGCCAGCAGCTTTCTAGGGCTGGGCTTAAACCAGCCCCAGCATTTT
TRBJ2-3 NA NA TRBV20-1 CSARDGGGTDTQYF TGCAGTGCTAGAGATGGCGGGGGCACAGATACGCAGTATTTT
TRBJ1-1 TRBD1 NA TRBV20-1 CSARDVGDRENTEAFF TGCAGTGCTAGAGACGTCGGGGACAGGGAGAACACTGAAGCTTTCTTT
TRBJ1-5 NA few TRBV2 CASGWTDSNQPQHF TGTGCCAGCGGTTGGACAGATAGCAATCAGCCCCAGCATTTT
TRBJ1-5 NA NA TRBV12-3/TRBV12-4 CATSLRRSNQPQHF TGTGCCACCTCGCTTCGACGGAGCAATCAGCCCCAGCATTTT
TRBJ1-1 TRBD1 NA TRBV2 CASSEQGEVEAFF TGTGCCAGCAGTGAACAGGGGGAGGTTGAAGCTTTCTTT
TRBJ2-7 NA NA TRBV7-8 CASSLGWLGVHEQYF TGTGCCAGCAGCTTGGGATGGCTGGGGGTCCACGAGCAGTACTTC
TRBJ2-5 TRBD1 many TRBV5-1 CASSLGRGQGGGETQYF TGCGCCAGCAGCCTGGGCCGAGGACAGGGAGGTGGAGAGACCCAGTACTTC
TRBJ1-4 NA NA TRBV6-5 CASSYSEQPNEKLFF TGTGCCAGCAGTTACTCAGAACAGCCCAATGAAAAACTGTTTTTT
TRBJ1-3 TRBD1 few TRBV3-1 CASSQSGQVLNGHTIYF TGTGCCAGCAGCCAATCCGGACAGGTCCTCAATGGGCACACCATATATTTT
TRBJ2-7 TRBD1 NA TRBV20-1 CSARGDRGKYEQYF TGCAGTGCTAGAGGGGACAGGGGGAAATACGAGCAGTACTTC
TRBJ2-1 TRBD2 NA TRBV20-1 CSTQRTSGGVREQFF TGCAGTACTCAAAGGACTAGCGGGGGGGTTCGTGAGCAGTTCTTC
TRBJ2-5 NA few TRBV19 CASSKTEQETQYF TGTGCCAGTAGTAAAACAGAGCAAGAGACCCAGTACTTC
TRBJ1-1 NA few TRBV7-2 CASSFLTGGNTEAFF TGTGCCAGCAGCTTTTTGACAGGAGGGAACACTGAAGCTTTCTTT
TRBJ1-2 NA few TRBV6-5 CASRSDRNYGYTF TGTGCCAGCAGATCCGACAGGAACTATGGCTACACCTTC
TRBJ2-3 NA NA TRBV4-2 CASSSFGTDRTDTQYF TGTGCCAGCAGCAGCTTCGGGACGGACCGCACAGATACGCAGTATTTT
TRBJ1-6 TRBD1 many TRBV5-1 CASSPGTENSPLHF TGCGCCAGCAGCCCAGGGACAGAAAATTCACCCCTCCACTTT
TRBJ1-2 NA few TRBV12-3/TRBV12-4 CASSLPLDYGYTF TGTGCCAGCAGTCTTCCCCTGGATTATGGCTACACCTTC